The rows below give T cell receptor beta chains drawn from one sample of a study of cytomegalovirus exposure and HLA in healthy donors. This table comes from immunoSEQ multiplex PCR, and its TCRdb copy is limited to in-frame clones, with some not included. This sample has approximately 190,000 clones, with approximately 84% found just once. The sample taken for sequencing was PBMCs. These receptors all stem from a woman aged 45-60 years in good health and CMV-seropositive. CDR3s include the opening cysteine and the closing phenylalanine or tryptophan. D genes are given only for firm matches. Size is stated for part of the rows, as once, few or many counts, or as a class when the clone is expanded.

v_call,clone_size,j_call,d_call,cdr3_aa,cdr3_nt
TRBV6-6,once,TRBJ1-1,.,CASTREGFTFF,TGTGCCAGCACACGCGAGGGATTCACTTTCTTT
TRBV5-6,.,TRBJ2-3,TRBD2,CASSYSIWIVGGGTDTQYF,TGTGCCAGCAGCTATTCGATTTGGATCGTCGGGGGGGGCACAGATACGCAGTATTTT
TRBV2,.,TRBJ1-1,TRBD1,CASSGDRPEAFF,TGTGCCAGCAGTGGGGACAGGCCCGAAGCTTTCTTT
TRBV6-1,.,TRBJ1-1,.,CASSDRGNTEAFF,TGTGCCAGCAGTGACAGGGGAAACACTGAAGCTTTCTTT
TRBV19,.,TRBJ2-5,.,CASSIERGETQYF,TGTGCCAGTAGTATAGAAAGGGGAGAGACCCAGTACTTC
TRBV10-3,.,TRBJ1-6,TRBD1,CASSPGTGGSPLHF,TGTGCCAGCAGCCCCGGGACAGGGGGTTCACCCCTCCACTTT
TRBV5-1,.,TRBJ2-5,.,CASSLRETQYF,TGCGCCAGCAGCTTGCGAGAGACCCAGTACTTC
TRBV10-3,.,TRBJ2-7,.,CATRDSEYYEQYF,TGTGCCACCCGCGATTCCGAATACTACGAGCAGTACTTC
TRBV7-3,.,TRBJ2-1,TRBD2,CASSPGGAYNEQFF,TGTGCCAGCAGCCCGGGGGGGGCCTACAATGAGCAGTTCTTC
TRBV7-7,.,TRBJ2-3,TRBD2,CASSARAVGAGEADTQYF,TGTGCTAGCAGCGCCCGCGCAGTAGGGGCGGGGGAGGCAGATACGCAGTATTTT
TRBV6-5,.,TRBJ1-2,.,CASRPPGQGLHGYTF,TGTGCCAGCAGACCGCCGGGACAAGGCCTACATGGCTACACCTTC
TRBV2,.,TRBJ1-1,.,CASSIRTATGRNTEAFF,TGTGCCAGCAGCATCAGGACAGCGACGGGGCGGAACACTGAAGCTTTCTTT
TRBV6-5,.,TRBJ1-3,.,CASSYSKGQGNTIYF,TGTGCCAGCAGTTACTCGAAGGGGCAGGGAAACACCATATATTTT
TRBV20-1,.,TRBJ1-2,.,CSARKRGGYTF,TGCAGTGCACGTAAGCGGGGGGGCTACACCTTC
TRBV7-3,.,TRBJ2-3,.,CASSLGGEGTDTQYF,TGTGCCAGCAGCTTAGGCGGGGAGGGCACAGATACGCAGTATTTT
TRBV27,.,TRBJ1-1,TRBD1,CASSLSGAQGWKTEAFF,TGTGCCAGCAGTTTATCCGGTGCACAGGGGTGGAAGACTGAAGCTTTCTTT
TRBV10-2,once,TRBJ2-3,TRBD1,CASSERGQGMDDTQYF,TGCGCCAGCAGTGAGAGGGGACAGGGGATGGACGATACGCAGTATTTT
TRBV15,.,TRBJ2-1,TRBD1,CATSRVHRGYFRQFF,TGTGCCACCAGCAGAGTTCACAGGGGGTATTTTCGGCAGTTCTTC
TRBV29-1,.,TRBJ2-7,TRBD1,CSVVGQGSDEQYF,TGCAGCGTTGTGGGACAGGGGTCGGACGAGCAGTACTTC
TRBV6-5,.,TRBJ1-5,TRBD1,CASSYPSGQGNQPQHF,TGTGCCAGCAGTTACCCTTCCGGACAGGGCAATCAGCCCCAGCATTTT
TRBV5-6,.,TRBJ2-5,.,CASSLRLQGSQTQYF,TGTGCCAGCAGTCTTCGTCTGCAGGGAAGTCAGACCCAGTACTTC
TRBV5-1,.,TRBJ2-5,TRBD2,CASSLPLLAGGEETQYF,TGCGCCAGCAGCTTGCCCTTATTAGCGGGGGGGGAAGAGACCCAGTACTTC
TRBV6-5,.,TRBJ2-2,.,CASSSTTNTGELFF,TGTGCCAGCAGTTCCACAACAAACACCGGGGAGCTGTTTTTT
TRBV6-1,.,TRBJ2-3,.,CASWTRQGGTDTQYF,TGTGCCAGCTGGACCCGGCAGGGTGGCACAGATACGCAGTATTTT
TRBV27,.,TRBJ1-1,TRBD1,CASSFDRGSAHMFF,TGTGCCAGCAGTTTTGACAGGGGTTCGGCCCACATGTTCTTT
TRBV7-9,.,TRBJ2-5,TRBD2,CASTKAGGETQYF,TGTGCCAGCACAAAGGCGGGGGGCGAGACCCAGTACTTC
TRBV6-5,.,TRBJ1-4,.,CASSDRRSREKLFF,TGTGCCAGCAGTGATAGGAGGTCTCGGGAAAAACTGTTTTTT
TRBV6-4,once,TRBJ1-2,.,CASSDPPPRGPYTNYGYTF,TGTGCCAGCAGTGACCCCCCCCCGCGGGGACCCTATACTAACTATGGCTACACCTTC
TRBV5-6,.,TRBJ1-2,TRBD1,CASSGTGGGYGYTF,TGTGCCAGCAGTGGGACAGGGGGCGGATATGGCTACACCTTC
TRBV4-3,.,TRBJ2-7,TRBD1,CASSQGQTYEQYF,TGCGCCAGCAGCCAGGGACAGACCTACGAGCAGTACTTC
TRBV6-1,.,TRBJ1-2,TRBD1,CASSESTTTGTYGYTF,TGTGCCAGCAGTGAGAGCACCACGACAGGGACTTATGGCTACACCTTC
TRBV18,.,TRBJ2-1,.,CASSSQETRSYNEQFF,TGTGCCAGCTCGTCCCAAGAAACGCGGTCCTACAATGAGCAGTTCTTC
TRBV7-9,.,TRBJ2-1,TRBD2,CASSLIAGGYNEQFF,TGTGCCAGCAGCTTAATAGCGGGGGGCTACAATGAGCAGTTCTTC
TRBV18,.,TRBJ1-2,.,CASSQSAGENYGYTF,TGTGCCAGCTCACAGTCGGCGGGCGAGAACTATGGCTACACCTTC
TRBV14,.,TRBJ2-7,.,CASSRRTVPYEQYF,TGTGCCAGCAGCCGTAGGACAGTTCCCTACGAGCAGTACTTC
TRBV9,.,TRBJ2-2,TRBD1,CASSLNQGVAGELFF,TGTGCCAGCAGCCTGAATCAGGGGGTTGCCGGGGAGCTGTTTTTT
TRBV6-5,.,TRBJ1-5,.,CASSYSGGGNQPQHF,TGTGCCAGCAGTTACTCGGGAGGGGGCAATCAGCCCCAGCATTTT
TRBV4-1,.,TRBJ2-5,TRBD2,CASSRGLARGRGETQYF,TGCGCCAGCAGCCGCGGACTAGCAAGGGGGAGGGGAGAGACCCAGTACTTC
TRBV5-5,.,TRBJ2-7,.,CASSLLVDEQYF,TGTGCCAGCAGCTTGCTTGTTGACGAGCAGTACTTC
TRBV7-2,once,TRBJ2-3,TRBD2,CASSLGSAGGGTDTQYF,TGTGCCAGCAGCTTAGGATCAGCGGGGGGGGGCACAGATACGCAGTATTTT
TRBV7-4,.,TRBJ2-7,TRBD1,CASSFGQGLNRDEQYF,TGTGCCAGCAGCTTCGGACAGGGCCTCAACAGGGACGAGCAGTACTTC
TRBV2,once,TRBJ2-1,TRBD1,CASKLGQGINEQFF,TGTGCCAGCAAGTTAGGACAGGGGATCAATGAGCAGTTCTTC
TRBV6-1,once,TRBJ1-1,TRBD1,CASKGQGNTEAFF,TGTGCCAGTAAGGGACAGGGGAACACTGAAGCTTTCTTT
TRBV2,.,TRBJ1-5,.,CASSEASRVNQPQHF,TGTGCCAGCAGTGAAGCGAGCAGGGTAAATCAGCCCCAGCATTTT
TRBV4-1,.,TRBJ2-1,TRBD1,CASSRLDRVDNEQFF,TGCGCCAGCAGCCGACTGGACAGGGTCGACAATGAGCAGTTCTTC
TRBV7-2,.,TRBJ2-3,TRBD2,CASSMSGGDTDTQYF,TGTGCCAGCAGCATGAGCGGGGGGGACACAGATACGCAGTATTTT